The rows below give T cell receptor beta chains drawn from one sample of a study of beta chain features in type 1 diabetes. Libraries were prepared by immunoSEQ multiplex PCR; TCRdb keeps only in-frame clonotypes and omits some of them. The sample shows approximately 150,000 clones, around 9.3% of them seen only once. The sample consisted of naive CD4+ T cells from blood. Every receptor here comes from a man younger than 35 in good health. CDR3s include the opening cysteine and the closing phenylalanine or tryptophan. D genes are given only for firm matches. Size is omitted from some rows. Given values are once, few, many or a class for expanded clones.

D gene: -; V gene: TRBV6-1; J gene: TRBJ2-2; clone size: few; CDR3 protein: CASSAFGGPNTGELFF; CDR3 DNA: TGTGCCAGCAGTGCATTCGGGGGACCGAACACCGGGGAGCTGTTTTTT
D gene: -; V gene: TRBV6-6; J gene: TRBJ1-1; clone size: -; CDR3 protein: CASSPRRDTEAFF; CDR3 DNA: TGTGCCAGCAGTCCCCGCCGGGACACTGAAGCTTTCTTT
D gene: -; V gene: TRBV18; J gene: TRBJ2-3; clone size: few; CDR3 protein: CASSPLRSTDTQYF; CDR3 DNA: TGTGCCAGCTCACCACTCAGGAGCACAGATACGCAGTATTTT
D gene: -; V gene: TRBV6-5; J gene: TRBJ2-7; clone size: few; CDR3 protein: CASSPPTEGEQYF; CDR3 DNA: TGTGCCAGCAGTCCTCCTACAGAGGGCGAGCAGTACTTC
D gene: -; V gene: TRBV7-2; J gene: TRBJ2-7; clone size: few; CDR3 protein: CASSLAVAGEQYF; CDR3 DNA: TGTGCCAGCAGCTTAGCCGTGGCGGGGGAGCAGTACTTC
D gene: TRBD1; V gene: TRBV18; J gene: TRBJ2-2; clone size: few; CDR3 protein: CASSPRQGNTGELFF; CDR3 DNA: TGTGCCAGCTCACCACGACAGGGGAACACCGGGGAGCTGTTTTTT
D gene: TRBD1; V gene: TRBV5-4; J gene: TRBJ2-3; clone size: -; CDR3 protein: CASSLWDRGPDTQYF; CDR3 DNA: TGTGCCAGCAGCTTGTGGGACAGGGGGCCTGATACGCAGTATTTT
D gene: TRBD1; V gene: TRBV2; J gene: TRBJ1-2; clone size: -; CDR3 protein: CASSLQGVDYGYTF; CDR3 DNA: TGTGCCAGCAGTCTTCAGGGGGTTGACTATGGCTACACCTTC
D gene: -; V gene: TRBV5-1; J gene: TRBJ2-1; clone size: -; CDR3 protein: CASSLTEPYNEQFF; CDR3 DNA: TGCGCCAGCAGCTTGACGGAGCCCTACAATGAGCAGTTCTTC
D gene: -; V gene: TRBV6-6; J gene: TRBJ1-2; clone size: few; CDR3 protein: CASRPRDFGIRGYTF; CDR3 DNA: TGTGCCAGCAGGCCCAGGGATTTCGGCATACGGGGCTACACCTTC
D gene: -; V gene: TRBV11-2; J gene: TRBJ2-5; clone size: -; CDR3 protein: CASSPRWRETQYF; CDR3 DNA: TGTGCCAGCAGCCCCCGGTGGCGGGAGACCCAGTACTTC
D gene: TRBD1; V gene: TRBV5-4; J gene: TRBJ2-7; clone size: few; CDR3 protein: CASSLRQGVYEQYF; CDR3 DNA: TGTGCCAGCAGCTTACGACAGGGGGTCTACGAGCAGTACTTC
D gene: -; V gene: TRBV7-9; J gene: TRBJ1-4; clone size: few; CDR3 protein: CASSLQGGLGNEKLFF; CDR3 DNA: TGTGCCAGCAGTTTACAGGGAGGTTTGGGTAATGAAAAACTGTTTTTT
D gene: -; V gene: TRBV5-6; J gene: TRBJ2-5; clone size: few; CDR3 protein: CASSSQETQYF; CDR3 DNA: TGTGCCAGCAGCTCGCAAGAGACCCAGTACTTC
D gene: -; V gene: TRBV9; J gene: TRBJ2-5; clone size: few; CDR3 protein: CASSVTPREEETQYF; CDR3 DNA: TGTGCCAGCAGCGTAACCCCTCGCGAGGAAGAGACCCAGTACTTC
D gene: -; V gene: TRBV6-6; J gene: TRBJ2-5; clone size: few; CDR3 protein: CASNAAGVVQETQYF; CDR3 DNA: TGTGCCAGCAATGCAGCCGGGGTAGTCCAAGAGACCCAGTACTTC
D gene: TRBD1; V gene: TRBV14; J gene: TRBJ2-7; clone size: many; CDR3 protein: CASSRDRGNEQYF; CDR3 DNA: TGTGCCAGCAGCCGGGACAGGGGAAACGAGCAGTACTTC
D gene: -; V gene: TRBV7-2; J gene: TRBJ1-2; clone size: -; CDR3 protein: CASSLAVGRNYGYTF; CDR3 DNA: TGTGCCAGCAGCTTAGCCGTGGGGCGGAACTATGGCTACACCTTC
D gene: -; V gene: TRBV28; J gene: TRBJ1-3; clone size: -; CDR3 protein: CASTPGELGNTIYF; CDR3 DNA: TGTGCCAGTACACCCGGGGAACTCGGAAACACCATATATTTT
D gene: -; V gene: TRBV4-2; J gene: TRBJ2-1; clone size: many; CDR3 protein: CASSQESIGGSGFF; CDR3 DNA: TGTGCCAGCAGCCAAGAATCGATTGGGGGCAGCGGGTTCTTC
D gene: TRBD1; V gene: TRBV5-6; J gene: TRBJ1-2; clone size: few; CDR3 protein: CASSLGTGSFGYTF; CDR3 DNA: TGTGCCAGCAGCTTGGGGACAGGGTCTTTTGGCTACACCTTC
D gene: TRBD1; V gene: TRBV6-6; J gene: TRBJ2-5; clone size: few; CDR3 protein: CASSSGTGGLETQYF; CDR3 DNA: TGTGCCAGCAGTTCCGGGACAGGGGGTCTGGAGACCCAGTACTTC
D gene: -; V gene: TRBV10-3; J gene: TRBJ2-1; clone size: -; CDR3 protein: CAISPGNEQFF; CDR3 DNA: TGTGCCATCTCCCCGGGTAATGAGCAGTTCTTC
D gene: -; V gene: TRBV18; J gene: TRBJ1-6; clone size: -; CDR3 protein: CASSDKTATSPLHF; CDR3 DNA: TGTGCCAGCTCGGACAAGACAGCTACTTCACCCCTCCACTTT
D gene: TRBD2; V gene: TRBV7-2; J gene: TRBJ2-4; clone size: -; CDR3 protein: CASSLVIQRGKNIQYF; CDR3 DNA: TGTGCCAGCAGCTTAGTTATCCAGCGGGGGAAAAACATTCAGTACTTC
D gene: TRBD1; V gene: TRBV2; J gene: TRBJ1-1; clone size: -; CDR3 protein: CASSEWGQRNTEAFF; CDR3 DNA: TGTGCCAGCAGTGAATGGGGACAGCGTAACACTGAAGCTTTCTTT
D gene: -; V gene: TRBV7-2; J gene: TRBJ1-6; clone size: few; CDR3 protein: CASSLQGLGSPLHF; CDR3 DNA: TGTGCCAGCAGCCTACAGGGATTGGGATCACCCCTCCACTTT
D gene: TRBD1; V gene: TRBV7-9; J gene: TRBJ1-2; clone size: few; CDR3 protein: CASSFPPWPAGQGRYTF; CDR3 DNA: TGTGCCAGCAGCTTTCCCCCGTGGCCCGCGGGACAGGGACGCTACACCTTC
D gene: TRBD1; V gene: TRBV4-1; J gene: TRBJ1-1; clone size: -; CDR3 protein: CASTGQGDTEAFF; CDR3 DNA: TGCGCCAGCACGGGACAGGGGGACACTGAAGCTTTCTTT
D gene: TRBD2; V gene: TRBV14; J gene: TRBJ2-7; clone size: -; CDR3 protein: CASSQNPSGIYEQYF; CDR3 DNA: TGTGCCAGCAGCCAAAATCCTAGCGGAATCTACGAGCAGTACTTC
D gene: TRBD2; V gene: TRBV5-5; J gene: TRBJ2-3; clone size: -; CDR3 protein: CASSLLAGASTDTQYF; CDR3 DNA: TGTGCCAGCAGCCTGCTAGCGGGGGCCAGCACAGATACGCAGTATTTT
D gene: -; V gene: TRBV4-1; J gene: TRBJ1-6; clone size: -; CDR3 protein: CASSQDYVGATYNSPLHF; CDR3 DNA: TGCGCCAGCAGCCAAGATTATGTGGGGGCTACCTATAATTCACCCCTCCACTTT
D gene: -; V gene: TRBV7-9; J gene: TRBJ2-1; clone size: -; CDR3 protein: CASSPGREEQFF; CDR3 DNA: TGTGCCAGCAGCCCCGGTCGCGAGGAGCAGTTCTTC
D gene: TRBD1; V gene: TRBV9; J gene: TRBJ1-3; clone size: -; CDR3 protein: CASSQPGTGGNTIYF; CDR3 DNA: TGTGCCAGCAGCCAGCCCGGGACAGGTGGAAACACCATATATTTT
D gene: TRBD1; V gene: TRBV10-3; J gene: TRBJ2-7; clone size: few; CDR3 protein: CAISESGTGDEQYF; CDR3 DNA: TGTGCCATCAGTGAGTCGGGGACAGGGGACGAGCAGTACTTC
D gene: TRBD1; V gene: TRBV7-8; J gene: TRBJ2-2; clone size: few; CDR3 protein: CASSITGTGTGELFF; CDR3 DNA: TGTGCCAGCAGCATCACCGGGACAGGCACCGGGGAGCTGTTTTTT
D gene: TRBD1; V gene: TRBV5-1; J gene: TRBJ2-1; clone size: -; CDR3 protein: CASSLTGGTSSYNEQFF; CDR3 DNA: TGCGCCAGCAGCTTGACAGGGGGGACGAGCTCCTACAATGAGCAGTTCTTC
D gene: TRBD1; V gene: TRBV5-6; J gene: TRBJ2-7; clone size: few; CDR3 protein: CASSYGTGGREQYF; CDR3 DNA: TGTGCCAGCAGCTACGGGACAGGGGGTCGAGAGCAGTACTTC
D gene: -; V gene: TRBV7-9; J gene: TRBJ1-5; clone size: -; CDR3 protein: CASSPGTNQPQHF; CDR3 DNA: TGTGCCAGCAGCCCGGGAACGAATCAGCCCCAGCATTTT
D gene: -; V gene: TRBV6-1; J gene: TRBJ2-1; clone size: few; CDR3 protein: CASSEDHSLEQFF; CDR3 DNA: TGTGCCAGCAGTGAAGACCACTCCTTGGAGCAGTTCTTC
D gene: TRBD2; V gene: TRBV7-9; J gene: TRBJ2-1; clone size: few; CDR3 protein: CASSLMGTSSLAQFF; CDR3 DNA: TGTGCCAGCAGCTTAATGGGGACTAGTTCTTTGGCGCAGTTCTTC
D gene: -; V gene: TRBV19; J gene: TRBJ1-5; clone size: few; CDR3 protein: CASTWSGSNQPQHF; CDR3 DNA: TGTGCCAGTACGTGGAGCGGCAGCAATCAGCCCCAGCATTTT
D gene: -; V gene: TRBV18; J gene: TRBJ1-2; clone size: -; CDR3 protein: CASSPQDQNYGYTF; CDR3 DNA: TGTGCCAGCTCACCACAAGATCAGAACTATGGCTACACCTTC
D gene: TRBD1; V gene: TRBV2; J gene: TRBJ1-2; clone size: few; CDR3 protein: CASIIPGQGSYGYTF; CDR3 DNA: TGTGCCAGCATCATCCCGGGACAGGGTTCCTATGGCTACACCTTC